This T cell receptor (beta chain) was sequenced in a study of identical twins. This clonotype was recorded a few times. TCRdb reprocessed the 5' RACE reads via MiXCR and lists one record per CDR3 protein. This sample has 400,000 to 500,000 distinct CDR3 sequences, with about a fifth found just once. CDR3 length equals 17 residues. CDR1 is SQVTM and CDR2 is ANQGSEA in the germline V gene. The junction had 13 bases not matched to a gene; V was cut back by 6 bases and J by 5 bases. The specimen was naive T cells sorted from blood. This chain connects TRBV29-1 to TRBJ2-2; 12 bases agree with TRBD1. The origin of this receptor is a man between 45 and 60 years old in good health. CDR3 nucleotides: TGCAGCGTCCGGAACCGGGACAGGGGGCTAGGAACCGGGGAGCTGTTTTTT. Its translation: CSVRNRDRGLGTGELFF.